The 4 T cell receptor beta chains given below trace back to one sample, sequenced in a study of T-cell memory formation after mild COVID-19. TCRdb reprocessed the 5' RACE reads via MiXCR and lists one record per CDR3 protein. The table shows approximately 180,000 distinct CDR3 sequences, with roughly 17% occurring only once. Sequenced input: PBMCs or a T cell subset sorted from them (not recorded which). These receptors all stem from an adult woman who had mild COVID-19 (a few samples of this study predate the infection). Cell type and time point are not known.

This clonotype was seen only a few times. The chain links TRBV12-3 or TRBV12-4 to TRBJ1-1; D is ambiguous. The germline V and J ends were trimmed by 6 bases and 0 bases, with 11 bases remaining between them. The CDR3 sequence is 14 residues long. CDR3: CASRPGHLNTEAFF. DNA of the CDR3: TGTGCCAGCAGGCCGGGCCATCTGAACACTGAAGCTTTCTTT.

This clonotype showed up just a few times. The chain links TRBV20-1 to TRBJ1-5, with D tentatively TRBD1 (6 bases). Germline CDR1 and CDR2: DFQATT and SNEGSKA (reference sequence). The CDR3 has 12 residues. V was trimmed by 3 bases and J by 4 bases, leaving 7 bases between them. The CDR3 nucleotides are TGCAGTGCTAGCACAGGGAATCAGCCCCAGCATTTT. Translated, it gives CSASTGNQPQHF.

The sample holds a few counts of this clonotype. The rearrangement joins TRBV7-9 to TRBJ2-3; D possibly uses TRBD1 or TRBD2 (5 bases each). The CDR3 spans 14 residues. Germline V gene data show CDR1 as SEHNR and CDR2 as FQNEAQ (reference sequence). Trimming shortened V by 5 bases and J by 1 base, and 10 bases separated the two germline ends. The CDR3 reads CASSPGPGTDTQYF. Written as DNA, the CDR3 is TGTGCCAGCAGCCCGGGACCGGGCACAGATACGCAGTATTTT. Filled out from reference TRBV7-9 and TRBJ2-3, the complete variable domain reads DTGVSQNPRHKITKRGQNVTFRCDPISEHNRLYWYRQTLGQGPEFLTYFQNEAQLEKSRLLSDRFSAERPKGSFSTLEIQRTEQGDSAMYLCASSPGPGTDTQYFGPGTRLTVL.

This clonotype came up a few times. CDR3 sequence (DNA): TGTGCCAGCAGCCGCCCTCATATGGACACTGAAGCTTTCTTT. Translating it yields CASSRPHMDTEAFF. The V and J genes are TRBV14 and TRBJ1-1; D uncertain. The CDR3 totals 14 residues. CDR1 and CDR2 from the germline V gene are SGHDN and FVKESK. V was cut by 4 bases and J by 3 bases, with 12 bases left in between.